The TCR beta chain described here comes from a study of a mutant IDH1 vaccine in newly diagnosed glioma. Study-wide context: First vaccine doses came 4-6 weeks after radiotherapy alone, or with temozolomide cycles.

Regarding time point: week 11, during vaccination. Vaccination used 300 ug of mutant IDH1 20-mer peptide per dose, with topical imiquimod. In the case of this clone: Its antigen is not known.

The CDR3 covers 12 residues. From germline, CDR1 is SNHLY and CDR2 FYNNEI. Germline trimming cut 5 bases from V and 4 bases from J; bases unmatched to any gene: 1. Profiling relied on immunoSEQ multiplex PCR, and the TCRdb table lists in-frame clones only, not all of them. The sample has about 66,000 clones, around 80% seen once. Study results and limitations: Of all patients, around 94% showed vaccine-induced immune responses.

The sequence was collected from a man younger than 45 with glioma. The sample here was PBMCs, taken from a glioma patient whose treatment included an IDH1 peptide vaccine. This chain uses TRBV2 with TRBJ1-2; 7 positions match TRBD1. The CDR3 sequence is CASSPGGYGYTF. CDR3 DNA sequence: TGTGCCAGCAGTCCAGGGGGCTATGGCTACACCTTC.